This record covers a single T cell receptor (beta chain). The data are from a study of control samples from healthy donors and cancer patients. Germline CDR1 reads MNHEY; CDR2 reads SMNVEV (reference sequence). The CDR3 is 13 residues long. Trimming took 5 bases from V and 1 from J, leaving 7 bases between them. Some clones are missing from TCRdb's copy, which holds only in-frame ones; the method was immunoSEQ multiplex PCR. The sample lists about 42,000 clones, over 80% occurring once. The material sequenced was blood. The rearrangement links TRBV27 to TRBJ2-3, with a weak D call TRBD1 (5 bases). This TCR came from a man between 60 and 70 years old in good health. CDR3 in amino acids: CASSGQGTDTQYF. The CDR3 bases are TGTGCCAGCAGTGGACAAGGCACAGATACGCAGTATTTT.